What follows is one T cell receptor beta chain and its context. The sample holds many counts of this clonotype. Its antigen is unknown. The input lacks base qualities; no much larger clone sits a single base away. The method was multiplex PCR. The sequencing machine was an Illumina HiSeq 4000. iRepertoire HTBI primers and Arm-PCR amplification of CDR3 regions were used to construct TCR beta libraries. PCR products were gel purified before sequencing. The published analysis was carried out like this. A total of under 80 TRBV and 14 TRBJ segments were identified across samples and were used for gene usage analysis of CDR3 amino acid clonotypes. COPE and FqMerger were used to merge filtered high-quality paired reads into contigs. BLAST was used to align contigs to the IMGT TRBV, TRBD and TRBJ reference genes, and CDR3 was defined following IMGT. Any clonotype with a frequency above 0.1% was counted as a highly expanded clone. Repertoire diversity was measured by Shannon entropy, and V-J evenness by the Gini coefficient. A clonotype was considered public if more than one individual shared it. TCRdb reprocessed the public reads (quality trimming at Q25 with fastp, clone calling with MiXCR) and kept in-frame beta chains. Entries that share a CDR3 protein sequence are merged under the most common genes and DNA. TCRdb's processing, not the authors', yielded these V and J calls. The sample profile shows some 500,000 distinct CDR3 sequences; about 15% of them were found once. Of the sample, 20% to 25% falls within the top ten clones.

This entry belongs to a study of regulatory T cells in long-lasting Graves disease (dated by TCRdb to about 2021). General notes on the study: In the newly diagnosed Graves' disease group, patients had been taking antithyroid drugs for less than 3 months. Persistent Graves' disease patients were compared with newly diagnosed Graves' disease patients by peripheral blood TCR sequencing and RNA sequencing. TCR sequencing covered some 13 persistent and 20 or so newly diagnosed Graves' disease patients, approximately 33 samples in total. The study was conducted in China and was registered as a clinical trial. The study at large found these results: The small sample size was acknowledged by the authors as a limitation that may reduce accuracy. Only peripheral blood was studied, because thyroid tissue, the primary lesion, was inaccessible. Compared with newly diagnosed patients, patients with persistent Graves' disease had lower TCR Shannon entropy and fewer highly expanded clones, which suggests clonal expansion. Persistent disease showed preferential use of TRBV28, TRBJ1-2 and TRBJ2-5, whereas newly diagnosed disease favored TRBV20-1 and TRBJ2-1. More public clonotypes were shared among persistent patients (fewer than 3,000) than among newly diagnosed patients (roughly 1,000). Only the TCR beta chain was sequenced and analyzed.

The CDR3 numbers 13 residues from cysteine through phenylalanine. Only CDR3 DNA is held: 39 bases, read in frame from base 1. Based on the germline V gene (reference sequence), the CDR1 and CDR2 sequences are DFQATT and SNEGSKA. Trimming removed 3 bases from V and 3 bases from J, leaving 10 bases between the germline ends. What this sample's time point label stands for: newly diagnosed GD, antithyroid drugs for less than 3 months. For both TCR sequencing and RNA sequencing, RNA was extracted from PBMCs using TRIzol. The diagnosis of Graves' disease was made according to American Thyroid Association guidelines. Patients were recruited from an endocrinology department in Xi'an, China. Each patient gave 7.5 to 10 milliliters of peripheral blood, collected in an EDTA anticoagulant tube. Ficoll Paque Plus density gradient separation was used to isolate PBMCs, and no further T cell sorting was done. An Agilent 2100 Bioanalyzer and agarose gel were used to check RNA quality, while a NanoDrop 2000 measured RNA concentration.

This same sample was also taken into another study, of T cells in Graves' hyperthyroidism and ophthalmopathy. As described in the second report: Graves' hyperthyroidism was defined as stable when no progression to ophthalmopathy occurred over 18 months of follow-up. Hyperthyroidism patients were newly diagnosed, had a disease duration of under 2 months, and were aged 18 to 65 years. Any patient with an uncontrolled infection, another autoimmune disease, pregnancy or lactation was excluded. Diagnoses were based on clinical symptoms, serum thyroxine and TRAb, thyroid ultrasound and orbital computed tomography. The TCR CDR3 was subjected to a first round of RT-PCR using the HTBI primer set and the Qiagen OneStep RT-PCR kit. Most expanded thyroid clonotypes (frequency above 0.001) were also found in blood, which suggests that blood repertoires may mirror thyroid immune responses. A 13 V-J signature model separated ophthalmopathy from stable hyperthyroidism, with roughly 88% sensitivity and 81.08% specificity in cross-validation and 80%/75% in testing. In validation, progression to ophthalmopathy was predicted by the model with 55% to 71% sensitivity and 72% to 80% specificity, a median of 6.5 months before onset. To identify distinguishing TCR V-J signatures, a discovery cohort of around 100 patients was used, comprising 43 with Graves' ophthalmopathy and roughly 60 with stable Graves' hyperthyroidism. Whether ophthalmopathy could be predicted prospectively was tested in an independent validation cohort made up of some 20 hyperthyroidism patients plus 17 patients who later progressed to ophthalmopathy. The 75 to 100 discovery patients were divided at random into training and test sets in a 7:3 ratio. In addition, the study compared T-cell repertoires in thyroid tissue and in blood from six Graves' hyperthyroidism patients. After sampling, hyperthyroidism patients received methimazole starting at 30 mg daily, and ophthalmopathy patients received high-dose intravenous methylprednisolone. A second multiplex PCR round built the libraries, followed by size selection and purification. The libraries were sequenced on an Illumina HiSeq2000 using paired-end 100 bp reads. SOAPnuke was used to process the raw data, removing reads that contained adapters or uncalled bases, had a mean Phred below 15, or lacked an exact match to the constant primer or identifier. COPE v1.2.5 was used to merge the high-quality paired reads, and each unique nucleotide sequence was defined as a clonotype. Clonotypes were aligned to IMGT TRBV, TRBD and TRBJ reference segments using MiTCR v1.1. Analysis was restricted to V-J combinations with a frequency above 0.0001, which covered roughly 99% of repertoires. A TCS score was defined as the ratio between F50 (clonal expansion) and ExV (chaos), using BLOSUM62-based TCRdist between CDR3 peptides within each V-J. Welch's t-statistics and random forest reduced some 510 V-J features to about 13, which were used in a naive Bayes classifier (R e1071). Sample size was not statistically predetermined, and investigators were not blinded to group allocation. The paper describes TCR Vbeta CDR3 sequencing of around 130 peripheral blood samples, made up of roughly 45 ophthalmopathy patients, 70 to 75 hyperthyroidism patients and about 17 progressor patients.

The receptor chain draws on TRBV20-1 and TRBJ2-3; the D gene is possibly TRBD1, with 5 bases matching. Specimen: peripheral blood mononuclear cells (PBMCs), collected at new diagnosis, from a patient treated with antithyroid drugs. The TCR originated in a middle-aged woman with Graves disease. Donor details come from another sample of the same person, matched by shared clones. For the CDR3, the sequence is CSASKGSTDTQYF. Read as DNA, the sequence is TGCAGTGCTAGCAAGGGGTCGACAGATACGCAGTATTTT.